Listed below are T cell receptor beta chains from one sample, sequenced in a study of cytomegalovirus exposure and HLA in healthy donors. Sequenced by immunoSEQ multiplex PCR; TCRdb stores in-frame clones only, minus some. The sample is made up of 100,000 to 150,000 clones, and the top ten hold 2.2% of it. The sequenced material came from PBMCs. The receptors shown here come from a man in his forties in good health and CMV-seronegative. CDR3s include the opening cysteine and the closing phenylalanine or tryptophan. The D gene is left open where the match is weak.

>.|TRBV7-9|TRBJ1-1
CASSLRTDTEAFF
TGTGCCAGCAGCTTACGTACGGACACTGAAGCTTTCTTT
>TRBD1|TRBV25-1|TRBJ2-5
CASKDRGFPETQYF
TGTGCCAGCAAAGACAGGGGATTCCCGGAGACCCAGTACTTC
>.|TRBV25-1|TRBJ1-5
CASSEQGWGNQPQHF
TGTGCCAGCAGTGAACAGGGCTGGGGCAATCAGCCCCAGCATTTT
>.|TRBV28|TRBJ2-3
CASTPVYRRENTQYF
TGTGCCAGCACCCCGGTATACAGGCGGGAAAATACGCAGTATTTT
>.|TRBV11-2|TRBJ2-1
CASSYALAIRHNEQFF
TGTGCCAGCAGCTACGCACTAGCAATCCGTCACAATGAGCAGTTCTTC
>.|TRBV27|TRBJ2-7
CASSLQRPLVRSYEQYF
TGTGCCAGCAGTTTACAGCGTCCGCTAGTCCGGTCCTACGAGCAGTACTTC
>.|TRBV11-2|TRBJ1-5
CASSLSGGSNQPQHF
TGTGCCAGCAGCTTATCTGGGGGGAGCAATCAGCCCCAGCATTTT
>TRBD2|TRBV10-3|TRBJ2-7
CAISTRGGAYEQYF
TGTGCCATCAGCACCCGGGGGGGGGCGTACGAGCAGTACTTC
>TRBD1|TRBV7-2|TRBJ1-6
CASSPGQGLNSPLHF
TGTGCCAGCAGCCCGGGACAGGGATTAAATTCACCCCTCCACTTT
>.|TRBV27|TRBJ2-7
CASSLSRRGAWSHEQYF
TGTGCCAGCAGTTTATCCCGCAGGGGCGCTTGGTCCCACGAGCAGTACTTC
>.|TRBV19|TRBJ1-1
CASRPPTWSEAFF
TGTGCCAGTAGACCCCCGACTTGGTCGGAAGCTTTCTTT
>.|TRBV6-5|TRBJ2-6
CASSYEGAGANVLTF
TGTGCCAGCAGTTACGAAGGGGCTGGGGCCAACGTCCTGACTTTC
>TRBD2|TRBV6-1|TRBJ2-1
CASSDPGLAGFNEQFF
TGTGCCAGCAGTGACCCGGGACTAGCGGGGTTCAATGAGCAGTTCTTC
>.|TRBV7-9|TRBJ2-5
CASSPYQWETQYF
TGTGCCAGCAGCCCTTACCAGTGGGAGACCCAGTACTTC
>.|TRBV11-3|TRBJ1-4
CASSLAGREKLFF
TGTGCCAGCAGCTTAGCGGGGAGAGAAAAACTGTTTTTT
>.|TRBV7-6|TRBJ1-5
CASSLMGRYSNQPQHF
TGTGCCAGCAGTTTAATGGGGAGATATAGCAATCAGCCCCAGCATTTT
>.|TRBV28|TRBJ2-7
CASRTPTTTYEQYF
TGTGCCAGCAGAACCCCGACTACAACCTACGAGCAGTACTTC
>.|TRBV28|TRBJ2-3
CASSFTGKNTQYF
TGTGCCAGCAGTTTCACAGGGAAGAATACGCAGTATTTT
>.|TRBV4-1|TRBJ2-5
CASSQEMGPAQGTQYF
TGCGCCAGCAGCCAAGAAATGGGCCCGGCCCAGGGGACCCAGTACTTC
>TRBD1|TRBV5-1|TRBJ2-7
CASSNQGQESGEQYF
TGCGCCAGCAGCAACCAGGGACAGGAATCCGGAGAGCAGTACTTC
>TRBD1|TRBV29-1|TRBJ1-1
CSVTGTGGSPGAFF
TGCAGCGTCACCGGAACAGGGGGCTCCCCGGGAGCTTTCTTT
>.|TRBV6-1|TRBJ2-7
CASRGTGYEQYF
TGTGCCAGCAGGGGAACAGGGTACGAGCAGTACTTC
>TRBD1|TRBV7-8|TRBJ1-2
CASSLEGQGNYGYTF
TGTGCCAGCAGCTTAGAGGGACAGGGCAACTATGGCTACACCTTC
>.|TRBV29-1|TRBJ2-1
CSGTAGTPYNEQFF
TGCAGCGGCACAGCCGGGACACCTTACAATGAGCAGTTCTTC
>.|TRBV28|TRBJ2-7
CASSAQESSYEQYF
TGTGCCAGCAGTGCCCAGGAAAGCTCCTACGAGCAGTACTTC
>.|TRBV7-2|TRBJ2-7
CASSSQRLYEQYF
TGTGCCAGCAGCTCCCAGCGGCTCTACGAGCAGTACTTC
>.|TRBV5-1|TRBJ1-1
CASSLVGRANTEAFF
TGCGCCAGCAGCTTGGTCGGGAGGGCGAACACTGAAGCTTTCTTT
>TRBD2|TRBV4-1|TRBJ2-6
CASSPSEGRGSGANVLTF
TGCGCCAGCAGCCCCTCGGAGGGGAGGGGTTCTGGGGCCAACGTCCTGACTTTC
>.|TRBV19|TRBJ2-3
CASSIAPGADTQYF
TGTGCCAGTAGTATAGCCCCGGGGGCAGATACGCAGTATTTT
>.|TRBV4-1|TRBJ2-7
CASSQVGQLVYEQYF
TGCGCCAGCAGCCAAGTGGGACAATTGGTATACGAGCAGTACTTC
>TRBD2|TRBV7-8|TRBJ2-1
CASSLEGRRGAGGPSSEQFF
TGTGCCAGCAGCTTAGAGGGCCGCCGGGGAGCGGGAGGTCCGTCGAGTGAGCAGTTCTTC
>TRBD1|TRBV9|TRBJ2-1
CASSPGTVHNEQFF
TGTGCCAGCAGCCCCGGGACAGTCCACAATGAGCAGTTCTTC
>.|TRBV7-9|TRBJ2-1
CASSLEVLAGNEQFF
TGTGCCAGCAGCTTAGAGGTACTAGCTGGCAATGAGCAGTTCTTC
>.|TRBV28|TRBJ1-4
CASTLSGDEKLFF
TGTGCCAGCACCCTTTCAGGGGATGAAAAACTGTTTTTT
>.|TRBV13|TRBJ2-7
CASSRDYEQYF
TGTGCCAGCAGCCGAGACTACGAGCAGTACTTC
>.|TRBV7-9|TRBJ1-1
CASSLNRAPTEAFF
TGTGCCAGCAGCTTGAACAGGGCCCCGACTGAAGCTTTCTTT
>.|TRBV5-4|TRBJ2-7
CASSLGGGRGHEQYF
TGTGCCAGCAGCTTGGGAGGTGGACGCGGGCACGAGCAGTACTTC
>TRBD2|TRBV28|TRBJ2-5
CASRLGSSGGQETQYF
TGTGCCAGCAGATTAGGGTCTAGCGGGGGCCAAGAGACCCAGTACTTC
>TRBD2|TRBV7-2|TRBJ2-7
CASSLVGTRSLGYEQYF
TGTGCCAGCAGCTTAGTAGGGACTAGAAGTCTGGGGTACGAGCAGTACTTC
>TRBD2|TRBV4-1|TRBJ2-7
CASSQDGAGVAGKEGYEQYF
TGCGCCAGCAGCCAAGATGGGGCCGGGGTAGCGGGAAAAGAGGGCTACGAGCAGTACTTC
>.|TRBV28|TRBJ2-7
CASSLSGRMGAHSYEQYF
TGTGCCAGCAGTTTATCTGGTAGGATGGGGGCCCACTCCTACGAGCAGTACTTC